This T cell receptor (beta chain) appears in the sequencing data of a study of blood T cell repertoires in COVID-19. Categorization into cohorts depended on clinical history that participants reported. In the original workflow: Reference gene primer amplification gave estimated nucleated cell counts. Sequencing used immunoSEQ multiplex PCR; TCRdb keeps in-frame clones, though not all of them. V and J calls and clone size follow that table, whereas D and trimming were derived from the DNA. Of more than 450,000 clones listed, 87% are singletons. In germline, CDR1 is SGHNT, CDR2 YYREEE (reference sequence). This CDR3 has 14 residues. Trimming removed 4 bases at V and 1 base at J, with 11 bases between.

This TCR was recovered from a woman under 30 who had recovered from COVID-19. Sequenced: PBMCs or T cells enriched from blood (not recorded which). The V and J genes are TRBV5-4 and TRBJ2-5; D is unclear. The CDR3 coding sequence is TGTGCCAGCAGCCCCCAAGCCCTCCAAGAGACCCAGTACTTC. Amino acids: CASSPQALQETQYF.